The rows below give T cell receptor beta chains drawn from one sample of a study of T cells in Graves' hyperthyroidism and ophthalmopathy. In TCRdb, the multiplex PCR reads were re-called with MiXCR into one record per CDR3 protein. The sample consists of about 570,000 distinct CDR3 sequences, approximately 14% of them appearing once. The sequencing input was blood. Every receptor here comes from a woman in her forties with Graves' hyperthyroidism. Each CDR3 is given with its conserved first and last residue. A D gene is named only where the DNA matches it firmly. The listing skips clone size in some rows; elsewhere it reads once, few, many or a size class.

>many|TRBJ2-1|TRBV7-2|TRBD1
TGTGCCAGCAGCTCCCTGGGACAGGGTAATTATTATGAGCAGTTCTTC
CASSSLGQGNYYEQFF
>-|TRBJ2-3|TRBV5-4|-
TGTGCCAGCAGCTTGGGTTCTAGCGTCAAGGATACGCAGTATTTT
CASSLGSSVKDTQYF
>many|TRBJ2-7|TRBV27|TRBD1
TGTGCCAGCAGTTATGGACAGGGGGCTCACGAGCAGTACTTC
CASSYGQGAHEQYF
>-|TRBJ1-5|TRBV28|-
TGTGCCAGCAGTCCTCAGGGAACAAACAATCAGCCCCAGCATTTT
CASSPQGTNNQPQHF
>few|TRBJ2-5|TRBV12-3/TRBV12-4|TRBD2
TGTGCCAGCAGCTCCACCCTAGCGGTCCAAAAGACCCAGTACTTC
CASSSTLAVQKTQYF
>-|TRBJ1-1|TRBV19|-
TGTGCCAGTAGAAGTCCCGGAGGACAGCGAACAGAGAACACTGAAGCTTTCTTT
CASRSPGGQRTENTEAFF
>many|TRBJ2-1|TRBV12-3/TRBV12-4|-
TGTGCCAGCAGTTTCAAGAGGGGCTACAATGAGCAGTTCTTC
CASSFKRGYNEQFF
>many|TRBJ2-7|TRBV3-1|-
TGTGCCAGCAGCCGGCGTTCGGGACCCGTCGGCTACGAGCAGTACTTC
CASSRRSGPVGYEQYF
>few|TRBJ1-3|TRBV20-1|-
TGCAGTGCTAGTGAACAGGGAATCTCTGGAAACACCATATATTTT
CSASEQGISGNTIYF
>-|TRBJ2-7|TRBV4-1|-
TGCGCCAGCAGCCAAGATACGGGGGAGGTCTCCTACGAGCAGTACTTC
CASSQDTGEVSYEQYF
>few|TRBJ1-5|TRBV10-3|-
TGTGCCATCAGTGAGTTGGGCTCGGGGGGCAATCAGCCCCAGCATTTT
CAISELGSGGNQPQHF
>few|TRBJ1-1|TRBV7-9|-
TGTGCCAGCAGCCCCCACAATATCGAGAACACTGAAGCTTTCTTT
CASSPHNIENTEAFF
>-|TRBJ2-1|TRBV2|-
TGTGCCAGCAATCAAGATACGAGCTCCTACAATGAGCAGTTCTTC
CASNQDTSSYNEQFF
>few|TRBJ2-5|TRBV29-1|-
TGCAGCGTTGAAGGGGTTTACGGGATTAAAGAGACCCAGTACTTC
CSVEGVYGIKETQYF
>few|TRBJ2-2|TRBV6-7|TRBD2
TGTGCCAGCGAAAGGGCTAGCGGGAGGGCGAACACCGGGGAGCTGTTTTTT
CASERASGRANTGELFF
>many|TRBJ2-3|TRBV20-1|-
TGCAGTGCTAGTAGCACTACCGGGATCTCGGATACGCAGTATTTT
CSASSTTGISDTQYF
>-|TRBJ2-2|TRBV19|-
TGTGCCAGCCTTCGGTACTCAGCGTCGATTGGGGAGCTGTTTTTT
CASLRYSASIGELFF
>many|TRBJ2-1|TRBV5-8|-
TGTGCCAGCAGCTCTACTACCGGGACGCGGACGGTGAATGAGCAGTTCTTC
CASSSTTGTRTVNEQFF
>many|TRBJ1-5|TRBV30|-
TGTGCCTGGAGTGTTGGAAATTATCAGCCCCAGCATTTT
CAWSVGNYQPQHF
>few|TRBJ2-1|TRBV12-3/TRBV12-4|TRBD2
TGTGCCAGCAGTTTATATTCTGGCGGGAGTCTTGCCGAGCAGTTCTTC
CASSLYSGGSLAEQFF
>-|TRBJ2-1|TRBV9|-
TGTGCCAGCAGCGTACGGGGGAGTGGGTACAATGAGCAGTTCTTC
CASSVRGSGYNEQFF
>-|TRBJ2-1|TRBV20-1|TRBD2
TGCAGTGCTAGAGATCCCCGGACTAGCGGGAGAGGTGAGCAGTTCTTC
CSARDPRTSGRGEQFF
>-|TRBJ1-4|TRBV7-7|-
TGTGCTAGCAGCTTAGTGTTGGGTGACGAAAAACTGTTTTTT
CASSLVLGDEKLFF
>many|TRBJ2-2|TRBV20-1|TRBD1
TGCAGTGCTAGAAACCGACAGGGAAGGGCCGGGGAGCTGTTTTTT
CSARNRQGRAGELFF
>many|TRBJ2-7|TRBV7-9|-
TGTGCCAGCAGCTCAATCAGTAAGTTGTACGAGCAGTACTTC
CASSSISKLYEQYF
>many|TRBJ1-1|TRBV28|TRBD1
TGTGCCAGCAGGCCACAGGGGTTGAGCACTGAAGCTTTCTTT
CASRPQGLSTEAFF
>-|TRBJ2-7|TRBV19|-
TGTGCCAGTAGTGCCACCTATGGAGGCCGCTACGAGCAGTACTTC
CASSATYGGRYEQYF
>many|TRBJ2-3|TRBV12-3/TRBV12-4|-
TGTGCCAGCAGCCCCGTGGAATCTCGCACAGATACGCAGTATTTT
CASSPVESRTDTQYF
>-|TRBJ1-2|TRBV29-1|-
TGCAGCGTTGTTGGAGAAAACTATGGCTACACCTTC
CSVVGENYGYTF
>few|TRBJ2-7|TRBV6-1|-
TGTGCCAGCAGTGAAACATTCTGGGACGAGCAGTACTTC
CASSETFWDEQYF
>many|TRBJ1-5|TRBV28|TRBD1
TGTGCCAGCAGTACCCGGACAGGGTATGATCAGCCCCAGCATTTT
CASSTRTGYDQPQHF
>-|TRBJ2-1|TRBV14|-
TGTGCCAGCAGCCAAGTTGGCGGGGAGAATGGGCAGTTCTTC
CASSQVGGENGQFF
>few|TRBJ2-7|TRBV15|TRBD2
TGTGCCACCAGCAGGGGTCCAGCGGGGGCCTACGAGCAGTACTTC
CATSRGPAGAYEQYF
>many|TRBJ2-7|TRBV11-2|-
TGTGCCAGCACCCAAGGATCGGACAAGTTCTACGAGCAGTACTTC
CASTQGSDKFYEQYF
>many|TRBJ2-7|TRBV27|-
TGTGCCAGCAGCAAAGCTGGCGAGCAGTACTTC
CASSKAGEQYF
>-|TRBJ2-1|TRBV7-9|TRBD2
TGTGCCAGCAGCGAGTCTCGGGAGGGGAATGAGCAGTTCTTC
CASSESREGNEQFF
>many|TRBJ2-7|TRBV2|TRBD2
TGTGCCTCGCGGGGGACTAGCGGGATGAACGAGCAGTACTTC
CASRGTSGMNEQYF
>-|TRBJ1-2|TRBV6-6|-
TGTGCCAGCAGTTACGGCCGATCGCTAGCCTATGGCTACACCTTC
CASSYGRSLAYGYTF
>many|TRBJ2-2|TRBV29-1|TRBD2
TGCAGCGTTGGGGCTAGCGGGAGCGGTACCGGGGAGCTGTTTTTT
CSVGASGSGTGELFF
>few|TRBJ2-1|TRBV7-9|TRBD2
TGTGCCAGCAGCTCACTAGCGGGAGGGCCGGGAAATGAGCAGTTCTTC
CASSSLAGGPGNEQFF
>-|TRBJ2-2|TRBV12-3/TRBV12-4|TRBD1
TGTGCCAGCAGAAGGAGGGACAGGGGGAACACCGGGGAGCTGTTTTTT
CASRRRDRGNTGELFF
>few|TRBJ2-1|TRBV6-1|-
TGTGCCAGCAGTCAACGACTCTTCGAGGATTCGCCGTTCTTC
CASSQRLFEDSPFF
>few|TRBJ2-2|TRBV19|TRBD2
TGTGCCAGTAGCCATGGTGCGGGAGTCATCACCGGGGAGCTGTTTTTT
CASSHGAGVITGELFF
>-|TRBJ2-6|TRBV5-1|-
TGCGCCAGCAGCTTCCAGGGGATATTCTCAGGGGCCAACGTCCTGACTTTC
CASSFQGIFSGANVLTF
>many|TRBJ2-1|TRBV20-1|TRBD2
TGCAGTGCAACCGGGACTAGCGGGAGGTATGAGGATGAGCAGTTCTTC
CSATGTSGRYEDEQFF
>many|TRBJ1-3|TRBV28|TRBD1
TGTGCCAGCAGTTTACTCCTGGGACAGGGGAAAAACACCATATATTTT
CASSLLLGQGKNTIYF
>many|TRBJ1-2|TRBV12-3/TRBV12-4|-
TGTGCCAGCAGTGGGCCAAAGACAGCAATCTATGGCTACACCTTC
CASSGPKTAIYGYTF
>few|TRBJ1-5|TRBV10-3|-
TGTGCCATCAGTGAGCCTGATCAGCCCCAGCATTTT
CAISEPDQPQHF
>few|TRBJ1-6|TRBV6-1|TRBD1
TGTGCCAGCATCTTACGACAGGGCGTTAATTCACCCCTCCACTTT
CASILRQGVNSPLHF
>few|TRBJ1-2|TRBV13|-
TGTGCCAGCAGCTCCTATAACAGAGCTTTAAGGAGCTACACCTTC
CASSSYNRALRSYTF
>-|TRBJ2-1|TRBV19|-
TGTGCCAGTAGTGATCAGGTCAATGAGCAGTTCTTC
CASSDQVNEQFF
>-|TRBJ1-6|TRBV3-1|-
TGTGCCAGCAGCCCTGGGTTCTCCTATAATTCACCCCTCCACTTT
CASSPGFSYNSPLHF
>-|TRBJ1-5|TRBV12-3/TRBV12-4|TRBD1
TGTGCCGGCAGTACCGGACAGGTCAATCAGCCCCAGCATTTT
CAGSTGQVNQPQHF
>-|TRBJ2-2|TRBV7-9|TRBD1
TGTGCCAGCAGCTCCACAGGGGGCGTCGGGACCGGGGAGCTGTTTTTT
CASSSTGGVGTGELFF
>many|TRBJ2-3|TRBV5-6|-
TGTGCCAGCAGCTCAGCGGGTGGCGCAGATACGCAGTATTTT
CASSSAGGADTQYF
>once|TRBJ1-2|TRBV9|TRBD1
TGTGCCAGCAGCGGCCGGGACAGGGTGGGTAGCTACACCTTC
CASSGRDRVGSYTF
>few|TRBJ1-5|TRBV18|-
TGTGCCAGCTCACCACGGACGGTTCGGAGCAATCAGCCCCAGCATTTT
CASSPRTVRSNQPQHF